These 26 T cell receptor beta chains were all obtained from the same sample, sequenced in a study of CD8+ T cells in alopecia areata. Treatment given: oral pan-JAK inhibitor, 5-10 mg twice daily. After isolation, RNA underwent reverse transcription to generate cDNA as the sequencing template. Sequenced by immunoSEQ multiplex PCR; TCRdb stores in-frame clones only, minus some. The sample has about 190,000 clones; 64% are singletons. The sequenced sample was CD4+ T cells sorted from blood, obtained around week 47, from a patient treated with tofacitinib. The source is a human donor with alopecia areata.

The chain uses TRBV6-5 and TRBJ2-6; no definite D call. Looked up from germline, CDR1 is MNHEY and CDR2 is SVGAGI. The CDR3 loop spans 14 amino acids. V was cut by 4 bases and J by 0 bases, with 4 bases left in between. This chain's CDR3 is CASSFYSGANVLTF. The CDR3 nucleotides read TGTGCCAGCAGTTTTTACTCTGGGGCCAACGTCCTGACTTTC.

This sequence joins TRBV7-9 and TRBJ2-6; D is uncertain. V lost 4 bases and J lost 1, with 5 bases in between. Germline V gene data show CDR1 as SEHNR and CDR2 as FQNEAQ (reference sequence). This CDR3 has 14 residues. Here the CDR3 DNA reads TGTGCCAGCAGCTACAGTTCTGGGGCCAACGTCCTGACTTTC. It encodes CASSYSSGANVLTF.

The V gene is TRBV29-1, the J gene TRBJ2-7; TRBD1 matches 7 bases. Trimming at V came to 6 bases and at J to 0 bases, leaving 8 bases not matched to a gene. CDR3 length: 14 residues. Germline V gives CDR1 SQVTM, CDR2 ANQGSEA. CDR3: CSVYRDSGSYEQYF. In DNA form, the CDR3 reads TGCAGCGTATACCGGGACAGCGGCTCCTACGAGCAGTACTTC.

The chain is built from TRBV27 and TRBJ1-2, with 7 bases matching TRBD1. Germline loops: CDR1 MNHEY, CDR2 SMNVEV (reference sequence). With V trimmed by 5 bases and J by 3 bases, 9 bases remained unmatched. The CDR3 consists of 15 residues. The chain's CDR3 is CASSTRGASYYGYTF. CDR3 in DNA: TGTGCCAGCAGTACCAGGGGGGCCTCTTACTATGGCTACACCTTC.

V is TRBV5-4 and J is TRBJ2-5; possible D gene TRBD1, 6 bases. There are 12 residues in the CDR3. CDR1 is SGHNT, CDR2 YYREEE, per germline (reference sequence). V dropped 4 bases and J dropped 6 bases, with 10 bases sitting between them. CDR3 DNA sequence: TGTGCCAGCAGCGCAGGGGTTAAGACCCAGTACTTC. Translating gives CASSAGVKTQYF.

The chain links TRBV7-9 to TRBJ1-2; possible D gene TRBD1, 5 bases. Trimming left V 2 bases short and J 3 bases short, with 16 bases between. Germline assignment: CDR1 SEHNR and CDR2 FQNEAQ (reference sequence). The CDR3 length is 16 residues. CDR3 nucleotides: TGTGCCAGCAGCTTATTCTCCAGGGACGAATACTATGGCTACACCTTC. Protein product: CASSLFSRDEYYGYTF.

This chain links TRBV5-1 with TRBJ2-1; 7 bases are shared with TRBD1. CDR1 and CDR2 from the germline V gene are SGHRS and YFSETQ. The CDR3 runs to 14 residues. Trimming took 2 bases from V and 3 from J; bases not matched to a gene: 2. The CDR3 DNA reads as TGCGCCAGCAGCTTCGGGACAGACTACAATGAGCAGTTCTTC. As protein: CASSFGTDYNEQFF.

The chain is built from TRBV28 and TRBJ2-1; no clear D. This CDR3 has 12 amino acids. From germline, CDR1 is MDHEN and CDR2 SYDVKM. V dropped 2 bases and J dropped 5 bases, with 4 bases sitting between them. The CDR3 here is CASSLGHNEQFF. The CDR3 DNA sequence: TGTGCCAGCAGTTTAGGACACAATGAGCAGTTCTTC.

V is TRBV10-3 and J is TRBJ2-6; maybe TRBD1 (6 bases). Germline assignment: CDR1 ENHRY and CDR2 SYGVKD. This CDR3 is 16 amino acids long. V lost 0 bases and J 8 bases, leaving 14 bases between the germline ends. This CDR3 reads CAISESARQATNVLTF. In DNA, the CDR3 is TGTGCCATCAGTGAGTCAGCACGACAGGCGACCAACGTCCTGACTTTC.

This clone is a singleton in its sample. The V gene is TRBV15, the J gene TRBJ2-5; possibly TRBD1 for D (6 bases). The V gene's germline CDR1 is LNHNV and CDR2 YYDKDF (reference sequence). Trimming took 3 bases from V and 2 from J, leaving 10 bases between them. The CDR3 is made up of 14 amino acids. The CDR3, as DNA: TGTGCCACCAGCAGGGCCGGACAGCAAGAGACCCAGTACTTC. Protein: CATSRAGQQETQYF.

The V and J genes are TRBV7-2 and TRBJ2-3; tentatively, D is TRBD1 (6 bases). V lost 3 bases to trimming and J lost 4 bases, with 11 bases between them. The CDR3 contains 14 residues. The V gene's germline CDR1 is SGHTA and CDR2 FQGNSA. CDR3: CASSLQTGPDTQYF. The CDR3 bases are TGTGCCAGCAGCTTGCAGACAGGTCCAGATACGCAGTATTTT.

This clone was seen more than once but under ten times. V usage is TRBV20-1 and J usage is TRBJ2-3; TRBD2 aligns across 8 bases. The CDR3 contains 11 residues. Germline V gene data show CDR1 as DFQATT and CDR2 as SNEGSKA (reference sequence). V was clipped by 5 bases and J by 6 bases; unmatched bases: 1. CDR3 loop: CSARLADTQYF. Written as DNA, the CDR3 is TGCAGTGCTCGACTAGCGGATACGCAGTATTTT.

The rearrangement links TRBV5-1 to TRBJ2-1; the D is unclear. The CDR3 has 12 amino acids. The V gene's germline CDR1 is SGHRS and CDR2 YFSETQ. Trimming took off 4 bases at V and 5 bases at J, with 7 bases between the two ends. The CDR3, as DNA: TGCGCCAGCAGCCGCTCTCACAATGAGCAGTTCTTC. Translating gives CASSRSHNEQFF.

The table lists this clone with a count of one. The rearrangement joins TRBV7-8 to TRBJ2-5; D gene ambiguous. V lost 4 bases and J lost 4, with 13 bases in between. Germline assignment: CDR1 SGHVS and CDR2 FQNEAQ. The CDR3 is 14 amino acids. CDR3 sequence (DNA): TGTGCCAGCAGCTCCGGCCCGCCCCCAGAGACCCAGTACTTC. Its protein product is CASSSGPPPETQYF.

This clone was observed a handful of times. This rearrangement joins TRBV9 to TRBJ2-2; tentative D call: TRBD1 (6 bases). Trimming pared 3 bases from V and 0 bases from J, leaving 12 bases between. Germline loops: CDR1 SGDLS, CDR2 YYNGEE. This CDR3 comprises 16 residues. Here the CDR3 DNA reads TGTGCCAGCAGCGATCAGGGGCTGGCGAACACCGGGGAGCTGTTTTTT. Translating gives CASSDQGLANTGELFF.

This clone has only a few counts. The CDR3: CASSQKHRPGATDTQYF. The CDR3 DNA is TGCGCCAGCAGTCAAAAACACCGCCCGGGGGCAACAGATACGCAGTATTTT. The chain employs TRBV23-1 and TRBJ2-3; D assignment may be TRBD1 or TRBD2 (6 bases each). TRBV23-1 is flagged as an ORF with uncertain function. Trimming removed 2 bases at V and 3 bases at J, with 18 bases between. The CDR3 length is 17 residues.

The chain couples TRBV9 to TRBJ1-2, with D possibly TRBD1 on 6 matching bases. The CDR3 consists of 13 residues. Germline V gene lookup returns CDR1 SGDLS and CDR2 YYNGEE. Trimming took 4 bases from V and 2 from J, leaving 9 bases between them. DNA of the CDR3: TGTGCCAGCAGCCGCGGACAGAACTATGGCTACACCTTC. Translation gives CASSRGQNYGYTF.

This clone was observed a few times. V gene TRBV30 combines with J gene TRBJ2-7; D is ambiguous. The CDR3 sequence is 17 residues long. The germline gives CDR1 GTSNPN, CDR2 SVGIG (reference sequence). The V gene lost 2 bases and the J gene lost 6 bases, with 26 bases spanning the gap. The chain's CDR3 is CAWSYGFVTPQGSEQYF. The CDR3 DNA is TGTGCCTGGAGTTATGGTTTTGTGACGCCCCAAGGTAGCGAGCAGTACTTC.

Turning to this clone: The sample contains more than one DNA sequence encoding this CDR3. The chain recombines TRBV7-2 with TRBJ2-5; D may be TRBD1 (5 bases). Germline V gene lookup returns CDR1 SGHTA and CDR2 FQGNSA. Trimming took 0 bases from V and 4 from J, leaving 6 bases between them. The CDR3 runs 13 residues. CDR3 nucleotides: TGTGCCAGCAGCTTAGCTAGGGGAGAGACCCAGTACTTC. Protein sequence: CASSLARGETQYF.

V is TRBV2 and J is TRBJ2-5; the D is unclear. This CDR3 has 13 residues. Germline values: CDR1 SNHLY, CDR2 FYNNEI. Trimming removed 3 bases at V and 5 bases at J, with 10 bases between. The CDR3 is CASSEGRMETQYF. For the CDR3, the DNA is TGTGCCAGCAGTGAGGGCAGGATGGAGACCCAGTACTTC. Full variable domain (outside the CDR3, taken from reference TRBV2 and TRBJ2-5): EPEVTQTPSHQVTQMGQEVILRCVPISNHLYFYWYRQILGQKVEFLVSFYNNEISEKSEIFDDQFSVERPDGSNFTLKIRSTKLEDSAMYFCASSEGRMETQYFGPGTRLLVL.

The rearrangement uses TRBV6-5 and TRBJ1-2; 9 positions agree with TRBD1. Germline V gene data show CDR1 as MNHEY and CDR2 as SVGAGI. The CDR3 contains 12 residues. V gave up 8 bases and J gave up 10 bases; unmatched junction bases: 8. The CDR3 region is CASATGQGPYTF. Written as DNA, the CDR3 is TGTGCCAGCGCGACAGGACAGGGGCCCTACACCTTC.

For this clone: Additional DNA sequences in this sample encode the identical CDR3. V and J are TRBV30 and TRBJ1-5; TRBD1 might be the D (5 bases). Per the germline V gene, CDR1 is GTSNPN and CDR2 is SVGIG (reference sequence). The CDR3 runs 14 residues. Trimming left V 2 bases short and J 0 bases short, with 8 bases between. The CDR3: CAWSRGNSNQPQHF. The CDR3 nucleotides read TGTGCCTGGAGTCGGGGGAATAGCAATCAGCCCCAGCATTTT. Based on the CDR3 plus reference TRBV30 and TRBJ1-5, the full variable domain is SQTIHQWPATLVQPVGSPLSLECTVEGTSNPNLYWYRQAAGRGLQLLFYSVGIGQISSEVPQNLSASRPQDRQFILSSKKLLLSDSGFYLCAWSRGNSNQPQHFGDGTRLSIL.

To note about this clone: One end of the junction is discordant with germline, which a read error may explain. The rearrangement joins TRBV23-1 to TRBJ1-1; unclear D gene. TRBV23-1 is an open reading frame, and its role is uncertain. The CDR3 is made up of 10 amino acids. The DNA of the CDR3 is TGCGCCACCCTTCTCAGGTCCCCTAAGTTT. This sequence encodes CATLLRSPKF.

This clone came up once. This chain connects TRBV4-3 to TRBJ1-6; D possibly corresponds to TRBD1 (5 bases). Germline lookup yields CDR1 LGHNA and CDR2 YSLEER. CDR3 size: 15 residues. Trimming removed 1 base from V and 5 bases from J, with 9 bases in between. The CDR3, as DNA: TGCGCCAGCAGCCAAGTTGACAGCGATAATTCACCCCTCCACTTT. Its translation: CASSQVDSDNSPLHF.

This chain connects TRBV29-1 to TRBJ2-1, with D possibly TRBD1 on 6 matching bases. This CDR3 contains 16 residues. The V end was cut by 2 bases, the J end by 6 bases, with 20 bases between. Germline CDR1 is SQVTM and CDR2 is ANQGSEA. The CDR3 region has the DNA TGCAGCGTTGAAAACCCAGGGACATTTATGACCAATGAGCAGTTCTTC. Its translation: CSVENPGTFMTNEQFF.

The rearrangement uses TRBV7-2 and TRBJ2-7, with a weak D call TRBD2 (6 bases). V was pared by 2 bases and J by 6 bases, with 11 bases between. Per germline, CDR1 SGHTA and CDR2 FQGNSA. This CDR3 spans 13 amino acids. CDR3 bases: TGTGCCAGCAGCTTAACCTCGCGGGGCGAGCAGTACTTC. Protein sequence: CASSLTSRGEQYF. The full variable domain, with the rest looked up from reference TRBV7-2 and TRBJ2-7, is GAGVSQSPSNKVTEKGKDVELRCDPISGHTALYWYRQSLGQGLEFLIYFQGNSAPDKSGLPSDRFSAERTGGSVSTLTIQRTQQEDSAVYLCASSLTSRGEQYFGPGTRLTVT.